One T cell receptor (beta chain) is described in this entry. This record belongs to a study of Graves' ophthalmopathy and Graves' hyperthyroidism. V lost 3 bases and J 5 bases, leaving 25 bases between the germline ends. The length of the CDR3 is 19 residues. Germline V gives CDR1 SGHTA, CDR2 FQGNSA. The authors amplified TCR beta CDR3 regions from RNA transcripts. First-round RT-PCR relied on HTBI primers, and a second-round multiplex PCR came next. TCRdb re-called the multiplex PCR reads through MiXCR, storing one row per CDR3 protein. The sample has about 240,000 distinct CDR3 sequences, about 46% seen once.

V and J are TRBV7-2 and TRBJ2-2; D is perhaps TRBD2 (6 bases). The TCR was taken from an adult man with Graves' ophthalmopathy. The sample consisted of peripheral blood. CDR3: CASSLAPGPVGGLTGELFF. DNA of the CDR3: TGTGCCAGCAGCTTGGCCCCGGGCCCGGTGGGGGGTCTGACCGGGGAGCTGTTTTTT. Based on the CDR3 plus reference TRBV7-2 and TRBJ2-2, the full variable domain is GAGVSQSPSNKVTEKGKDVELRCDPISGHTALYWYRQSLGQGLEFLIYFQGNSAPDKSGLPSDRFSAERTGGSVSTLTIQRTQQEDSAVYLCASSLAPGPVGGLTGELFFGEGSRLTVL.